The sequence of this TCR beta chain was determined in a study of shared clonotypes between healthy human individuals. Regarding the study as a whole: What rarefaction showed was incomplete sorted-subset sequencing despite large depth. Against clonotypes common to all four donors, non-shared ones had lower generation probabilities.

Those who donated were healthy HIV-negative adults, with no recent acute infections or vaccinations reported. CDR1 is SGHRS, CDR2 YFSETQ, per germline. The CDR3 is 14 amino acids. The V and J ends lost 4 bases and 8 bases, in that order; junction bases with no gene match: 10. Authors' analysis steps: Without quality scores, immunoSEQ junctional reads could not be filtered like full-length reads. The method was immunoSEQ multiplex PCR; TCRdb's version includes in-frame clones alone and lacks a portion of them. V and J calls plus clone size are reproduced from that table; the DNA served to infer D and trimming. This table holds about 1.5 million clones, about 98% found once. Comments on this clone: No antigen is known for it.

The clonotype was recovered from a man younger than 45 in good health. This rearrangement joins TRBV5-1 to TRBJ1-2; 8 bases agree with TRBD1. Sequencing was done on a sample of naive CD4+ T cells sorted from blood. As to subset: CD45RA+ positively selected. DNA for the CDR3: TGCGCCAGCAGCGTCTACAGGGGGAATTTGGGCTACACCTTC. Translated: CASSVYRGNLGYTF.